This T cell receptor beta chain emerged from a study of control samples from healthy donors and cancer patients. Some clones are missing from TCRdb's copy, which holds only in-frame ones; the method was immunoSEQ multiplex PCR. Among 90,000 to 150,000 clones listed, roughly 90% were seen once. This clone was seen once. The CDR3 runs to 13 residues. Per the germline V gene, CDR1 is SEHNR and CDR2 is FQNEAQ (reference sequence). With 5 bases removed from V and 3 bases from J, the gap between germline ends came to 10 bases. The sample comprised blood. The clonotype comes from a man between 50 and 59 years old in good health. V gene TRBV7-9 combines with J gene TRBJ2-5; D perhaps matches TRBD2 (5 bases). This CDR3 is CASSPTREETQYF. The CDR3 nucleotides are TGTGCCAGCAGCCCCACTAGAGAAGAGACCCAGTACTTC.